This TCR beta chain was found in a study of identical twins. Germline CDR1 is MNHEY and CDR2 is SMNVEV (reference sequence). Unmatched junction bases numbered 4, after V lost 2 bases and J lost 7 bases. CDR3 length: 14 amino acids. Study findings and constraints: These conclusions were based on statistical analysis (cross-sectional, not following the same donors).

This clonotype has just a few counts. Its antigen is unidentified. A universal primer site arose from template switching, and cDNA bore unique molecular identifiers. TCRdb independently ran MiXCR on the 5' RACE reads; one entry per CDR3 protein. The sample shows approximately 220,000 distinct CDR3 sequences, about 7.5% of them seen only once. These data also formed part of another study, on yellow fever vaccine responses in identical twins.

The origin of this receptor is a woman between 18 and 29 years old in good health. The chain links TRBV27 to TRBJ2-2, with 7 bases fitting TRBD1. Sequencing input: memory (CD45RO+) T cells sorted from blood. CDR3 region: CASSLEGAGGELFF. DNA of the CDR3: TGTGCCAGCAGTTTAGAGGGGGCTGGCGGGGAGCTGTTTTTT.